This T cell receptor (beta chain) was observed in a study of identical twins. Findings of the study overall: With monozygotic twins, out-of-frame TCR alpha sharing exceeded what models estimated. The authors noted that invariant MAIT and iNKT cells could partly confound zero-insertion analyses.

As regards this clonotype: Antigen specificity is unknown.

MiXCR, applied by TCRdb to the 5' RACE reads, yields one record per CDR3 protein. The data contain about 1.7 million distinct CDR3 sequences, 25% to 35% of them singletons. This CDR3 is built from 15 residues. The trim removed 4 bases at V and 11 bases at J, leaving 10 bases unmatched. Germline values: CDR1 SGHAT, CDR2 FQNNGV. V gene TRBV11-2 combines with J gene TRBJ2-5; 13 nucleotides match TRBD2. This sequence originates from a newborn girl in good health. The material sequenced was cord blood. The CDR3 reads CASSWTSGSSNEQYF. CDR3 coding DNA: TGTGCCAGCAGCTGGACTAGCGGGAGTAGCAATGAGCAGTACTTC.